Shown below are 2 T cell receptor beta chains from a single sample sequenced in a study of blood T cell repertoires in COVID-19. Method: immunoSEQ multiplex PCR; TCRdb's copy keeps in-frame clones and lacks some. The profile shows under 250,000 clones, roughly 84% of them singletons. The sample consisted of peripheral blood. The receptors originated from a woman of 80 years or more with acute or convalescent COVID-19.

This clone is a singleton in its sample. V and J are TRBV25-1 and TRBJ2-2, with D possibly matching TRBD2 (6 bases). The CDR3 contains 14 residues. Looked up from germline, CDR1 is MGHDK and CDR2 is SYGVNS. Trimming took 8 bases from V and 6 from J, leaving 16 bases between them. The CDR3 DNA follows: TGTGCCAGCGGGGCGTTAGGAGGGGCCGGGGAGCTGTTTTTT. Protein sequence: CASGALGGAGELFF.

The chain couples TRBV5-1 to TRBJ2-1; possible D gene TRBD2, 5 bases. This CDR3 spans 16 amino acids. V shed 0 bases and J shed 3 bases, with 13 bases lying between them. Germline V gives CDR1 SGHRS, CDR2 YFSETQ. CDR3 protein: CASSLALGSDYNEQFF. CDR3 bases: TGCGCCAGCAGCTTGGCCCTGGGGAGCGACTACAATGAGCAGTTCTTC. Looking up the rest from reference TRBV5-1 and TRBJ2-1 gives the full variable domain: KAGVTQTPRYLIKTRGQQVTLSCSPISGHRSVSWYQQTPGQGLQFLFEYFSETQRNKGNFPGRFSGRQFSNSRSEMNVSTLELGDSALYLCASSLALGSDYNEQFFGPGTRLTVL.